Below, one TCR beta chain is given with its context. Its specificity is unknown. This sample stems from a study of CD8+ T cells in alopecia areata. Per the germline V gene, CDR1 is GTSNPN and CDR2 is SVGIG (reference sequence). This CDR3 spans 16 amino acids. Deletions cut 0 bases from V and 4 bases from J, with 18 bases between. Stated treatment: oral pan-JAK inhibitor, 5-10 mg twice daily. Following extraction, RNA underwent reverse transcription to cDNA, which served as the sequencing template. Using immunoSEQ multiplex PCR, the repertoire was profiled, and TCRdb retains in-frame clones only, with some absent. Of about 120,000 clones in the sample, around 53% were seen once. Whole-study findings and limits: It was observed that many expanded lesional clones persisted in scalp and blood during tofacitinib.

The sequence came from a human donor with alopecia areata. The chain couples TRBV30 to TRBJ1-2; D gene uncertain. This sample comprised CD8+ T cells sorted from blood, obtained at week 24, from a patient treated with tofacitinib. Here the CDR3 DNA reads TGTGCCTGGAGTGTTAGGTATTTTGGACTGACCTATGGCTACACCTTC. Amino acid sequence: CAWSVRYFGLTYGYTF. Filled out from reference TRBV30 and TRBJ1-2, the complete variable domain reads SQTIHQWPATLVQPVGSPLSLECTVEGTSNPNLYWYRQAAGRGLQLLFYSVGIGQISSEVPQNLSASRPQDRQFILSSKKLLLSDSGFYLCAWSVRYFGLTYGYTFGSGTRLTVV.